This T cell receptor beta chain derives from a study of T cell repertoires in cytomegalovirus infection. The overall study: A matching HLA type, together with CMV infection, was signaled by public TCR beta signatures. Study findings and constraints: The cumulative frequency of public TCR beta families identified carriers of CMV plus the relevant HLA. Clonotypes of TCR beta that were HLA-C-restricted and CMV-specific dominated the ex vivo response.

In regard to this clonotype: Its antigen is as yet unknown.

TCRdb re-called the reads through MiXCR, storing one row per CDR3 protein. This table holds 250,000 to 300,000 distinct CDR3 sequences, over 20% found once. Looked up from germline, CDR1 is MGHRA and CDR2 is YSYEKL. The CDR3 length is 15 residues. The V and J ends lost 1 base and 0 bases respectively, with 10 bases between them. This chain joins TRBV4-1 and TRBJ2-7; D gene ambiguous. The material sequenced was PBMCs. This clonotype was sampled from a human donor in good health (CMV status not recorded). Some clones in this sample may be carry-over from other donors' samples. The CDR3 loop is CASSQASSSSYEQYF. The DNA for the CDR3 is TGCGCCAGCAGCCAAGCCTCCAGTAGCTCCTACGAGCAGTACTTC.